The 29 T cell receptor beta chains presented below share a single source sample, sequenced in a study of Ad26.COV2.S vaccination and SARS-CoV-2 variants. Sequencing was performed with immunoSEQ multiplex PCR; in TCRdb, only in-frame clones are kept and a portion is missing. This sample has about 350,000 clones, with about 91% found just once. Source: peripheral blood, taken after recovery from COVID-19. The receptors stem from a human donor who had recovered from COVID-19.

CDR3: CASSLGPDTQYF. The CDR3 bases are TGTGCCAGCAGCTTAGGCCCAGATACGCAGTATTTT. V and J are TRBV13 and TRBJ2-3; D is ambiguous. This CDR3 comprises 12 residues. The V end was cut by 0 bases, the J end by 4 bases, with 2 bases between. Per the germline V gene, CDR1 is PRHDT and CDR2 is FYEKMQ (reference sequence).

The chain links TRBV21-1 to TRBJ1-2; the tabulated D call, TRBD1, remains unverified against the DNA. TRBV21-1 is a listed pseudogene. CDR3 length: 15 residues. The CDR3 sequence is CASSTGHNLNYGYTF. CDR3 DNA sequence: TGTGCCAGCAGCACTGGGCACAACCTTAACTATGGCTACACCTTC.

The V and J genes are TRBV7-9 and TRBJ2-2, with a weak D call TRBD1 (5 bases). The length of the CDR3 is 16 residues. V was trimmed by 5 bases and J by 1 base, leaving 14 bases between them. Germline V gene sequence: CDR1 SEHNR, CDR2 FQNEAQ (reference sequence). DNA of the CDR3: TGTGCCAGCAGCCTCCCGGCCAGGGAGAACACCGGGGAGCTGTTTTTT. It encodes CASSLPARENTGELFF. The full variable domain, completed using reference TRBV7-9 and TRBJ2-2, is DTGVSQNPRHKITKRGQNVTFRCDPISEHNRLYWYRQTLGQGPEFLTYFQNEAQLEKSRLLSDRFSAERPKGSFSTLEIQRTEQGDSAMYLCASSLPARENTGELFFGEGSRLTVL.

The chain recombines TRBV10-3 with TRBJ1-1, with no clear D. Trimming took 6 bases from V and 0 from J, leaving 26 bases between them. The CDR3 has 19 amino acids. Germline CDR1 ENHRY, CDR2 SYGVKD. CDR3 amino acids: CAISVMGGRGSSMNTEAFF. CDR3 sequence (DNA): TGTGCCATCAGCGTGATGGGAGGTCGGGGAAGCTCGATGAACACTGAAGCTTTCTTT.

The V call is TRBV5-5, the J call TRBJ1-5; TRBD1 aligns across 9 bases. V was clipped by 4 bases and J by 1 base; unmatched bases: 9. The length of the CDR3 is 17 residues. Germline lookup yields CDR1 SGHKS and CDR2 YYEKEE (reference sequence). CDR3 DNA sequence: TGTGCCAGCAGCCCCCTATCCGGGACAGGGAGCAATCAGCCCCAGCATTTT. Translating it yields CASSPLSGTGSNQPQHF.

V usage is TRBV10-1 and J usage is TRBJ1-1, with D unresolved. From germline, CDR1 is WNHNN and CDR2 SYGVQD (reference sequence). The CDR3 is made up of 14 amino acids. Trimming removed 3 bases from V and 0 bases from J, with 8 bases in between. DNA of the CDR3: TGCGCCAGCAGTGACGGACCCATGAACACTGAAGCTTTCTTT. It yields the protein CASSDGPMNTEAFF.

The gene calls are TRBV3-1 (or the pseudogene TRBV3-2) and TRBJ2-1; 10 bases map to TRBD2. The V segment lost 3 bases and the J segment 9 bases; nucleotides outside the gene matches: 5. Germline V gives CDR1 LGHDT, CDR2 YNNKEL (reference sequence). The CDR3 has 14 amino acids. The CDR3 DNA sequence: TGTGCCAGCAGCCATAGCGGGGGGTTAGGTGAGCAGTTCTTC. Translated, it gives CASSHSGGLGEQFF.

CDR3 coding DNA: TGTGCCAGCAGTTTAACGGCCTTCACGCTCGGGGGCTACACCTTC. Protein product: CASSLTAFTLGGYTF. The chain couples TRBV6-6 to TRBJ1-2; no firm D call. CDR3 size: 15 residues. The germline V gene encodes CDR1 MNHNY and CDR2 SVGAGI (reference sequence). Trimming shortened V by 4 bases and J by 8 bases, and 20 bases separated the two germline ends.

The chain employs TRBV27 and TRBJ1-1; D gene ambiguous. The CDR3 extends over 14 amino acids. Per the germline V gene, CDR1 is MNHEY and CDR2 is SMNVEV (reference sequence). V lost 4 bases, J lost 0 bases, and 9 bases lay in between. For the CDR3, the DNA is TGTGCCAGCAGTTCCAGAGTGATGAACACTGAAGCTTTCTTT. Protein product: CASSSRVMNTEAFF.

The chain has TRBV7-9 and TRBJ1-6; D unclear. The length of the CDR3 is 11 residues. In germline, CDR1 is SEHNR, CDR2 FQNEAQ (reference sequence). V lost 5 bases, J lost 16 bases, and 12 bases lay in between. CDR3 sequence reads: CASSPDRHLHF. The CDR3, as DNA: TGTGCCAGCAGCCCAGACCGTCATCTCCACTTT.

V and J are TRBV3-1 (or the pseudogene TRBV3-2) and TRBJ2-3; perhaps D is TRBD1 or TRBD2 (5 bases each). The CDR3 is 16 residues long. Trimming removed 1 base from V and 6 bases from J, with 17 bases in between. The germline V gene encodes CDR1 LGHDT and CDR2 YNNKEL (reference sequence). The CDR3 DNA reads as TGTGCCAGCAGCCAAGCAACGCAGGGCCGCGGGGATACGCAGTATTTT. It translates to CASSQATQGRGDTQYF.

The sample holds one count of this clone. The J gene is TRBJ2-6, the V gene TRBV11-2; 7 nucleotides match TRBD1. This CDR3 is built from 19 residues. V lost 0 bases and J lost 2; bases outside the gene matches: 10. Per the germline V gene, CDR1 is SGHAT and CDR2 is FQNNGV. This CDR3 reads CASSLDMWGQSAGANVLTF. DNA of the CDR3: TGTGCCAGCAGCTTAGATATGTGGGGACAGTCGGCTGGGGCCAACGTCCTGACTTTC.

The chain couples TRBV3-1 (or the pseudogene TRBV3-2) to TRBJ2-7; perhaps TRBD2 as D (5 bases). CDR1 is LGHDT, CDR2 YNNKEL, per germline (reference sequence). The CDR3 consists of 15 residues. Trimming cost V 4 bases and J 0 bases, with 13 bases left between them. CDR3 sequence: CASSPALGDSYEQYF. As DNA, the CDR3 is TGTGCCAGCAGCCCCGCTCTCGGGGACTCCTACGAGCAGTACTTC.

This chain joins TRBV4-3 and TRBJ2-7; D is perhaps TRBD1 or TRBD2 (5 bases each). Germline V gene sequence: CDR1 LGHNA, CDR2 YSLEER. The V and J ends lost 1 base and 3 bases respectively, with 13 bases between them. The CDR3 totals 15 residues. CDR3 bases: TGCGCCAGCAGCCAAGGACTGTGGGGGAGCTACGAGCAGTACTTC. This encodes CASSQGLWGSYEQYF.

This rearrangement joins TRBV3-1 (or the pseudogene TRBV3-2) to TRBJ2-3, with D possibly TRBD1 on 5 matching bases. The germline V gene has CDR1 LGHDT and CDR2 YNNKEL (reference sequence). Trimming took 3 bases from V and 4 from J, leaving 14 bases between them. This CDR3 comprises 15 residues. For the CDR3, the DNA is TGTGCCAGCAGCCACGGTCAGGGTATGTCAGATACGCAGTATTTT. Amino acid sequence: CASSHGQGMSDTQYF.

The V and J genes are TRBV5-6 and TRBJ1-1; D is unclear. Germline values: CDR1 SGHDT, CDR2 YYEEEE. The CDR3 is 15 amino acids. The germline V and J ends were trimmed by 2 bases and 0 bases, with 11 bases remaining between them. The chain's CDR3 is CASSLRTGMNTEAFF. CDR3 nucleotides: TGTGCCAGCAGCTTACGGACGGGAATGAACACTGAAGCTTTCTTT. The full variable domain, completed using reference TRBV5-6 and TRBJ1-1, is DAGVTQSPTHLIKTRGQQVTLRCSPKSGHDTVSWYQQALGQGPQFIFQYYEEEERQRGNFPDRFSGHQFPNYSSELNVNALLLGDSALYLCASSLRTGMNTEAFFGQGTRLTVV.

The J gene is TRBJ2-3, the V gene TRBV5-5; D might be TRBD2 (5 bases). CDR1 and CDR2 from the germline V gene are SGHKS and YYEKEE (reference sequence). V was pared by 10 bases and J by 4 bases, with 19 bases between. This CDR3 is built from 14 residues. Written as DNA, the CDR3 is TGTGCCGGAGAAGAGGGCGTCTCTGCAGATACGCAGTATTTT. Translation gives CAGEEGVSADTQYF.

The chain combines TRBV6-1 with TRBJ2-5; D gene unclear. The germline V and J ends were trimmed by 0 bases and 2 bases, with 10 bases remaining between them. Looked up from germline, CDR1 is MNHNS and CDR2 is SASEGT. CDR3 length equals 15 residues. The CDR3 loop is CASSEALWGQETQYF. In DNA form, the CDR3 reads TGTGCCAGCAGTGAAGCGCTTTGGGGTCAAGAGACCCAGTACTTC.

V gene TRBV5-5 combines with J gene TRBJ2-1; D might be TRBD1 (5 bases). The CDR3 sequence is 13 residues long. Between the trimmed V and J ends, which lost 1 base and 6 bases, there was a span of 8 bases. The germline gives CDR1 SGHKS, CDR2 YYEKEE (reference sequence). The CDR3 sequence is CASSLSRVNEQFF. CDR3 sequence (DNA): TGTGCCAGCAGCTTGTCCAGGGTCAATGAGCAGTTCTTC. The full variable domain, with the rest looked up from reference TRBV5-5 and TRBJ2-1, is DAGVTQSPTHLIKTRGQQVTLRCSPISGHKSVSWYQQVLGQGPQFIFQYYEKEERGRGNFPDRFSARQFPNYSSELNVNALLLGDSALYLCASSLSRVNEQFFGPGTRLTVL.

The chain recombines TRBV20-1 with TRBJ1-1; the match to TRBD1 covers 9 bases. Germline CDR1 and CDR2: DFQATT and SNEGSKA (reference sequence). This CDR3 spans 11 amino acids. The CDR3 is CRDRGNTEAFF. CDR3 sequence (DNA): TGCAGGGACAGGGGTAACACTGAAGCTTTCTTT.

As regards this clone: This specimen includes other DNA sequences encoding the same CDR3. The genes are TRBV19 and TRBJ2-5; TRBD2 matches at 7 bases. With 6 bases clipped from V and 5 bases from J, the junction kept 9 bases outside the gene matches. The germline gives CDR1 LNHDA, CDR2 SQIVND (reference sequence). This CDR3 has 14 residues. In nucleotides, the CDR3 is TGTGCCAGTAGCATGATGCGGCGGGAGGAGACCCAGTACTTC. Translation: CASSMMRREETQYF.

This clone has only one observation. This sequence joins TRBV11-2 and TRBJ2-2; TRBD1 aligns across 10 bases. The CDR3 sequence is 16 residues long. The trim removed 4 bases at V and 4 bases at J, leaving 6 bases unmatched. Per the germline V gene, CDR1 is SGHAT and CDR2 is FQNNGV. The CDR3 bases are TGTGCCAGCAGCTACCCCGGGACAGGGGTCACCGGGGAGCTGTTTTTT. Amino acids: CASSYPGTGVTGELFF.

The rearrangement links TRBV10-1 to TRBJ2-3, with D possibly being TRBD1 or TRBD2 (6 bases each). The CDR3 is made up of 13 amino acids. Germline CDR1 and CDR2: WNHNN and SYGVQD (reference sequence). The V gene lost 0 bases and the J gene lost 9 bases, with 10 bases spanning the gap. The CDR3 DNA is TGCGCCAGCAGTGAGTCGGGGGGCAGGACGCAGTATTTT. Protein product: CASSESGGRTQYF.

The chain links TRBV19 to TRBJ1-2; maybe TRBD1 (5 bases). This CDR3 contains 14 residues. V was pared by 7 bases and J by 4 bases, with 16 bases between. Germline V gives CDR1 LNHDA, CDR2 SQIVND (reference sequence). The CDR3 region has the DNA TGTGCCAGTACCCGGGGCGGGCTATTCTATGGCTACACCTTC. Translated: CASTRGGLFYGYTF. The full variable domain, with the rest looked up from reference TRBV19 and TRBJ1-2, is DGGITQSPKYLFRKEGQNVTLSCEQNLNHDAMYWYRQDPGQGLRLIYYSQIVNDFQKGDIAEGYSVSREKKESFPLTVTSAQKNPTAFYLCASTRGGLFYGYTFGSGTRLTVV.

This clone appeared once. This chain links TRBV6-2 or TRBV6-3 with TRBJ2-3; D is ambiguous. Trimming left V 6 bases short and J 8 bases short, with 21 bases between. The germline gives CDR1 MNHEY, CDR2 SVGEGT. There are 15 residues in the CDR3. CDR3 loop: CASRYGPSSAGTQYF. The CDR3, as DNA: TGTGCCAGCAGGTACGGGCCGTCAAGTGCAGGTACGCAGTATTTT.

The chain employs TRBV6-2 or TRBV6-3 and TRBJ2-1; no reliable D call. Germline CDR1 reads MNHEY; CDR2 reads SVGEGT. V was clipped by 5 bases and J by 3 bases, with 11 bases between them. The CDR3 is made up of 14 amino acids. In DNA, the CDR3 is TGTGCCAGCAGTCCCGGGCCTCGCTACAATGAGCAGTTCTTC. This sequence encodes CASSPGPRYNEQFF.

This chain connects TRBV10-1 to TRBJ1-2, with 7 positions matching TRBD1. This CDR3 spans 13 amino acids. The germline V gene has CDR1 WNHNN and CDR2 SYGVQD (reference sequence). V dropped 4 bases and J dropped 6; count of bases not matched to a gene: 5. CDR3 protein: CASSANRGNGYTF. As DNA, the CDR3 is TGCGCCAGCAGTGCTAACAGGGGAAATGGCTACACCTTC.

This rearrangement joins TRBV6-5 to TRBJ1-4, with a possible D match to TRBD1 (6 bases). The CDR3 has 13 residues. V was pared by 4 bases and J by 8 bases, with 11 bases between. The germline CDR1 and CDR2 sequences are MNHEY and SVGAGI. The CDR3 DNA reads TGTGCCAGCAGTTTATACAGGGTAGAAAAACTGTTTTTT. Translation gives CASSLYRVEKLFF.

The chain is built from TRBV7-9 and TRBJ1-1; TRBD1 might be the D (5 bases). This CDR3 is 13 amino acids long. Germline V gene sequence: CDR1 SEHNR, CDR2 FQNEAQ (reference sequence). Trimming stripped 4 bases from V and 7 bases from J, with 13 bases between. The CDR3 loop reads CASSSYGAGEAFF. In DNA form, the CDR3 reads TGTGCCAGCAGCTCCTACGGGGCGGGTGAAGCTTTCTTT.